The present TCR beta chain was sequenced within a study of control samples from healthy donors and cancer patients. This CDR3 is 14 amino acids long. Germline trimming cut 3 bases from V and 4 bases from J; bases unmatched to any gene: 4. The germline V gene has CDR1 SGHNT and CDR2 YYREEE (reference sequence). Clones were read by immunoSEQ multiplex PCR, and TCRdb kept only the in-frame ones, dropping some. The profile shows roughly 100,000 clones, about 80% of them singletons. This clone showed up just a few times. This receptor was taken from a woman between 45 and 65 years old in good health. The chain uses TRBV5-4 and TRBJ2-3; 8 nucleotides match TRBD1. The sample consisted of blood. CDR3 in amino acids: CASSSDRGSDTQYF. The CDR3 DNA sequence: TGTGCCAGCAGCTCCGACAGGGGATCAGATACGCAGTATTTT.